The rows below give T cell receptor beta chains drawn from one sample of a study of CD8 T cells in Susac syndrome. From the immunoSEQ multiplex PCR reads, TCRdb called clonotypes with MiXCR, one entry per CDR3 protein. The sample carries around 80,000 distinct CDR3 sequences, roughly 94% recorded once. Material for sequencing was CD8+ T cells from PBMCs. The source is a human donor with Susac syndrome. Each CDR3 is given with its conserved first and last residue. A D gene is named only where the DNA matches it firmly. Size is stated for part of the rows, as once, few or many counts, or as a class when the clone is expanded.

D,size,J,V,CDR3,DNA
TRBD1,.,TRBJ2-7,TRBV10-2,CASGTGTEQYF,TGCGCCAGCGGGACAGGGACCGAGCAGTACTTC
.,.,TRBJ2-2,TRBV11-2,CASKIWKGNTGELFF,TGTGCAAGCAAGATATGGAAGGGGAACACCGGGGAGCTGTTTTTT
.,.,TRBJ2-7,TRBV20-1,CSARDNNGGSPYEQYF,TGCAGTGCTAGAGATAACAACGGGGGCTCCCCCTACGAGCAGTACTTC
.,once,TRBJ2-5,TRBV12-3/TRBV12-4,CASSRTEETQYF,TGTGCCAGCAGTCGGACAGAAGAGACCCAGTACTTC
TRBD1,few,TRBJ1-1,TRBV6-2/TRBV6-3,CASSEARTGGRSEAFF,TGTGCCAGCAGTGAGGCCCGGACAGGGGGAAGGTCTGAAGCTTTCTTT
.,.,TRBJ2-7,TRBV19,CASTDGTYEQYF,TGTGCCAGTACGGACGGGACCTACGAGCAGTACTTC
TRBD1,.,TRBJ2-1,TRBV6-2/TRBV6-3,CASKDRGNNEQFF,TGTGCCAGCAAGGACAGGGGTAACAATGAGCAGTTCTTC
.,.,TRBJ2-5,TRBV7-9,CASSLVSAQETQYF,TGTGCCAGCAGCTTAGTGTCGGCCCAAGAGACCCAGTACTTC
.,.,TRBJ2-7,TRBV5-1,CASSLRDGAYEQYF,TGCGCCAGCAGCCTCCGGGACGGCGCCTACGAGCAGTACTTC
TRBD2,.,TRBJ2-1,TRBV7-9,CASSLAGLAHNEQFF,TGTGCCAGCAGCTTAGCGGGACTAGCGCACAATGAGCAGTTCTTC
.,.,TRBJ2-3,TRBV24-1,CATSDQTDTQYF,TGTGCCACCAGTGATCAGACAGATACGCAGTATTTT
TRBD1,.,TRBJ1-4,TRBV20-1,CSAIRRQGWNEKLFF,TGCAGTGCTATTAGGAGACAGGGTTGGAATGAAAAACTGTTTTTT
.,.,TRBJ1-5,TRBV12-3/TRBV12-4,CASSARTPRDQPQHF,TGTGCCAGCAGTGCGAGGACGCCCCGGGATCAGCCCCAGCATTTT
.,.,TRBJ2-1,TRBV5-8,CASSWREQYNEQFF,TGTGCCAGCAGCTGGAGAGAGCAATACAATGAGCAGTTCTTC
.,.,TRBJ2-3,TRBV4-1,CASSQDWSDTQYF,TGCGCCAGCAGCCAAGATTGGTCAGATACGCAGTATTTT
.,.,TRBJ2-1,TRBV9,CASRASDYNEQFF,TGTGCCAGCAGGGCTAGCGACTACAATGAGCAGTTCTTC
.,.,TRBJ2-7,TRBV6-5,CASSYRRGEAYEQYF,TGTGCCAGCAGTTATCGCAGGGGGGAGGCCTACGAGCAGTACTTC
.,.,TRBJ2-3,TRBV24-1,CATSDGRDSTDTQYF,TGTGCCACCAGTGACGGCAGGGACAGCACAGATACGCAGTATTTT
.,.,TRBJ2-1,TRBV6-2/TRBV6-3,CASSYSIPGSSSYNEQFF,TGTGCCAGCAGTTACTCGATCCCGGGGAGCAGCTCCTACAATGAGCAGTTCTTC
.,few,TRBJ2-2,TRBV4-1,CASSQGASQVGELFF,TGCGCCAGCAGCCAAGGGGCTAGTCAGGTCGGGGAGCTGTTTTTT
TRBD1,.,TRBJ1-2,TRBV25-1,CASSGLQGSNYGYTF,TGTGCCAGCAGTGGGCTACAGGGGTCTAACTATGGCTACACCTTC
.,.,TRBJ1-5,TRBV11-2,CASSLYNTGNQPQHF,TGTGCCAGCAGCTTATATAACACGGGGAATCAGCCCCAGCATTTT
.,.,TRBJ2-7,TRBV7-9,CASSLALGVGEQYF,TGTGCCAGCAGCTTAGCGCTAGGAGTTGGTGAGCAGTACTTC
.,.,TRBJ2-3,TRBV7-9,CASSPRQADTQYF,TGTGCCAGCAGCCCTCGACAAGCAGATACGCAGTATTTT
TRBD2,.,TRBJ2-1,TRBV7-9,CASSNPPTSGYNEQFF,TGTGCCAGCAGCAACCCTCCGACTAGCGGATACAATGAGCAGTTCTTC
TRBD1,.,TRBJ2-1,TRBV7-9,CASSFQGDSKNEQFF,TGTGCCAGCAGCTTTCAGGGGGACAGTAAAAATGAGCAGTTCTTC
.,.,TRBJ2-7,TRBV3-1,CASSPADSYEQYF,TGTGCCAGCAGCCCAGCCGATTCCTACGAGCAGTACTTC
.,once,TRBJ2-7,TRBV4-1,CASSQTRDWSYEQYF,TGCGCCAGCAGCCAAACCCGGGACTGGTCCTACGAGCAGTACTTC
.,.,TRBJ2-3,TRBV12-3/TRBV12-4,CASSTYSSDTQYF,TGTGCCAGCAGTACCTACAGCTCAGATACGCAGTATTTT
TRBD2,.,TRBJ2-3,TRBV28,CASSLGTSGGITDTQYF,TGTGCCAGCAGTTTGGGGACTAGCGGGGGGATCACAGATACGCAGTATTTT
.,.,TRBJ2-3,TRBV6-2/TRBV6-3,CASILASGHTQYF,TGTGCCAGCATTTTAGCCTCGGGGCATACGCAGTATTTT
.,.,TRBJ2-7,TRBV6-1,CASSGTGEIYEQYF,TGTGCCAGCAGTGGGACGGGCGAGATCTACGAGCAGTACTTC
.,.,TRBJ1-1,TRBV6-5,CASCVDGNTEAFF,TGTGCCAGCTGCGTAGACGGAAACACTGAAGCTTTCTTT
.,few,TRBJ2-5,TRBV6-2/TRBV6-3,CASRGGETQYF,TGTGCCAGCAGAGGGGGGGAGACCCAGTACTTC
.,once,TRBJ2-3,TRBV30,CAWAVDAADTQYF,TGTGCCTGGGCCGTAGACGCGGCAGATACGCAGTATTTT
.,.,TRBJ2-7,TRBV6-6,CASSYKGQFHEQYF,TGTGCCAGCAGTTATAAGGGGCAGTTCCACGAGCAGTACTTC
.,.,TRBJ2-7,TRBV27,CASRRVDYEQYF,TGTGCCAGCAGGCGGGTGGACTACGAGCAGTACTTC
.,once,TRBJ2-2,TRBV27,CASRPTGELFF,TGTGCCAGCAGACCCACCGGGGAGCTGTTTTTT
TRBD2,.,TRBJ2-7,TRBV20-1,CSARDAGGLYEQYF,TGCAGTGCTAGAGACGCGGGGGGACTCTACGAGCAGTACTTC
.,once,TRBJ2-5,TRBV30,CAWSVSVGGETQYF,TGTGCCTGGAGTGTATCGGTAGGCGGCGAGACCCAGTACTTC
.,.,TRBJ2-7,TRBV5-1,CASSLAWQGNEQYF,TGCGCCAGCAGCTTGGCCTGGCAGGGAAACGAGCAGTACTTC
.,.,TRBJ2-5,TRBV19,CASSIRSELYQETQYF,TGTGCCAGTAGTATAAGGTCAGAGCTGTACCAAGAGACCCAGTACTTC
TRBD2,.,TRBJ2-7,TRBV16,CASSLFGGGSYEQYF,TGTGCCAGCAGCCTTTTTGGCGGGGGCTCCTACGAGCAGTACTTC
.,.,TRBJ2-7,TRBV7-9,CASSSPLGGSYEQYF,TGTGCCAGCAGCTCCCCGTTGGGGGGCTCCTACGAGCAGTACTTC
.,.,TRBJ2-1,TRBV9,CASSAFSSGGRGEQFF,TGTGCCAGCAGCGCCTTCTCCTCCGGGGGCAGGGGTGAGCAGTTCTTC
.,once,TRBJ2-5,TRBV9,CASSVGGRGRAETQYF,TGTGCCAGCAGCGTAGGCGGCAGGGGACGGGCAGAGACCCAGTACTTC
.,.,TRBJ1-2,TRBV12-3/TRBV12-4,CAIREGYGYTF,TGTGCCATACGGGAGGGATATGGCTACACCTTC
.,few,TRBJ2-3,TRBV5-6,CASSFGTDTQYF,TGTGCCAGCAGCTTTGGCACAGATACGCAGTATTTT
.,.,TRBJ2-5,TRBV3-1,CASSQGSAGRGETQYF,TGTGCCAGCAGCCAAGGATCCGCGGGCAGGGGAGAGACCCAGTACTTC
TRBD2,.,TRBJ2-5,TRBV28,CAGRGDETQYF,TGTGCCGGCCGGGGGGATGAGACCCAGTACTTC
.,once,TRBJ2-7,TRBV7-2,CASRRETYEQYF,TGTGCCAGTAGACGGGAGACCTACGAGCAGTACTTC
.,.,TRBJ2-5,TRBV6-2/TRBV6-3,CASSSADRETQYF,TGTGCCAGCAGTTCGGCGGATCGGGAGACCCAGTACTTC
TRBD2,.,TRBJ2-5,TRBV10-3,CAISPGLAGEETQYF,TGTGCCATCAGTCCTGGACTAGCGGGGGAGGAGACCCAGTACTTC
.,.,TRBJ2-3,TRBV7-9,CASSLPDRQFTDTQYF,TGTGCCAGCAGCCTACCCGACAGGCAATTCACAGATACGCAGTATTTT
.,.,TRBJ2-1,TRBV9,CASSGTDNEQFF,TGTGCCAGCAGCGGGACAGACAATGAGCAGTTCTTC